The 6 T cell receptor beta chains listed next were all sequenced from one sample in a study of OX40 agonist ivuxolimab in advanced cancers. Library creation used the immunoSEQ multiplex PCR assay. This immuneACCESS table, as held by TCRdb, lists in-frame sequences with V and J called but not all clones. Of the missing ones, under half trace to an unresolved V gene in checked studies; the others have no known cause. The sample contains about 27,000 clones, approximately 86% of them found a single time. The top ten hold 29% of the sample. The sample here was CD4+ or CD8+ T cells sorted from blood, taken in a trial of the OX40 agonist ivuxolimab. The receptors stem from an adult with an advanced solid tumor such as melanoma, head and neck, liver or kidney cancer.

This chain connects TRBV5-4 to TRBJ2-1; D may be TRBD1 or TRBD2 (5 bases each). The germline V gene has CDR1 SGHNT and CDR2 YYREEE (reference sequence). This CDR3 contains 17 residues. The germline V and J ends were trimmed by 4 bases and 0 bases, with 17 bases remaining between them. CDR3 amino acids: CASSPNPGQGSYNEQFF. Written as DNA, the CDR3 is TGTGCCAGCAGCCCCAACCCGGGGCAGGGCTCCTACAATGAGCAGTTCTTC.

The chain joins TRBV13 to TRBJ2-1; 8 nucleotides agree with TRBD2. Trimming took 8 bases from V and 1 from J; bases not matched to a gene: 16. The germline CDR1 and CDR2 sequences are PRHDT and FYEKMQ (reference sequence). The CDR3 contains 18 residues. This CDR3 reads CASRRGGENYRSYNEQFF. Written as DNA, the CDR3 is TGTGCCAGCCGCCGGGGGGGCGAGAACTATAGATCCTACAATGAGCAGTTCTTC. The variable domain in full, with the rest retrieved from reference TRBV13 and TRBJ2-1, is AAGVIQSPRHLIKEKRETATLKCYPIPRHDTVYWYQQGPGQDPQFLISFYEKMQSDKGSIPDRFSAQQFSDYHSELNMSSLELGDSALYFCASRRGGENYRSYNEQFFGPGTRLTVL.

V gene TRBV4-2 combines with J gene TRBJ1-1, with D tentatively TRBD1 (5 bases). V was shortened by 10 bases and J by 4 bases, with 22 bases between the two germline ends. The CDR3 is 15 amino acids. Germline lookup yields CDR1 LGHNA and CDR2 YNFKEQ. CDR3 in DNA: TGTGCCACCAAAATTAACCCAGGGTTGGGCACTGAAGCTTTCTTT. As protein: CATKINPGLGTEAFF.

The chain carries TRBV6-1 and TRBJ1-1; D is possibly TRBD1 (5 bases). V dropped 2 bases and J dropped 4 bases, with 11 bases sitting between them. Per the germline V gene, CDR1 is MNHNS and CDR2 is SASEGT. The CDR3 is 14 amino acids. The CDR3 DNA reads TGTGCCAGCAGTGAATCCCCAGGGACCACTGAAGCTTTCTTT. Its protein is CASSESPGTTEAFF.

J is TRBJ2-7 and V is TRBV9; a weak D match, TRBD1 (6 bases). The V gene's germline CDR1 is SGDLS and CDR2 YYNGEE. The CDR3 loop spans 14 amino acids. V was cut by 4 bases and J by 3 bases, with 14 bases left in between. This CDR3 is CASSTWDNGYEQYF. For the CDR3, the DNA is TGTGCCAGCAGCACCTGGGACAACGGCTACGAGCAGTACTTC.

The sample holds a few counts of this clone. The chain carries TRBV6-5 and TRBJ2-2; D may be TRBD1 (5 bases). V lost 10 bases, J lost 2 bases, and 14 bases lay in between. The CDR3 consists of 14 residues. The germline V gene has CDR1 MNHEY and CDR2 SVGAGI. The CDR3 nucleotides are TGTGCCACAGCGTGGGGCACCAACACCGGGGAGCTGTTTTTT. It yields the protein CATAWGTNTGELFF.